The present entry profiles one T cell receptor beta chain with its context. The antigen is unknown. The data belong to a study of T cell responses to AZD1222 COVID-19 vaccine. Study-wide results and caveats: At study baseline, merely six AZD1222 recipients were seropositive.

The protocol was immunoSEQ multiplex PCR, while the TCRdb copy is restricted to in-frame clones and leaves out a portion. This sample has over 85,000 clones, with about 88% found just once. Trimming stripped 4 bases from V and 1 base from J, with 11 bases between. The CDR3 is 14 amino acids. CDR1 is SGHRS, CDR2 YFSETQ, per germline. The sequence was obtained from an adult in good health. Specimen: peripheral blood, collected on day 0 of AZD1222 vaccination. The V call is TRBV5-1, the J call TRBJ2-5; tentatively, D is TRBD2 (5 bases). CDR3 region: CASSRGQPQETQYF. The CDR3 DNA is TGCGCCAGCAGCCGCGGGCAGCCCCAAGAGACCCAGTACTTC.